Described below is a single T cell receptor beta chain sequence and its context. The antigen is not known. A read error may be the cause here, since a much bigger clone is one base away. The germline V gene has CDR1 SEHNR and CDR2 FQNEAQ (reference sequence). V was shortened by 4 bases and J by 3 bases, with 16 bases between the two germline ends. The CDR3 consists of 15 residues. This specimen comes from a study of blood T cells in healthy people across ages. Study observations and caveats: Researchers deemed the diversity estimates from one million T cells underestimates.

Next came a second PCR, run for about 6 to 11 cycles, which used a sample-barcoded 5' primer along with a J-beta primer mix. TCRdb re-called the 5' RACE reads through MiXCR, storing one row per CDR3 protein. The data show 750,000 to 950,000 distinct CDR3 sequences, with 25% to 30% seen just once and 9.5% to 13% held by the top ten. These same records also appear under a second study, on T cells of mothers and their children. Turning to that study: From each mother came over 8.5 million TCR beta CDR3 reads, and from each child came about 3 million. The study found thymic selection shapes TCR recombination output similarly in related and unrelated pairs. The overlap seen between related mothers and children slightly exceeded that of unrelated pairs, though not significantly.

The sequencing sample was made of blood. This rearrangement joins TRBV7-9 to TRBJ2-7; D perhaps matches TRBD2 (6 bases). The origin of this receptor is a woman between 40 and 50 years old in good health. CDR3 bases: TGTGCCAGCAGCTCTCAGGGACTGGCTAACTACGAGCAGTACTTC. Translation gives CASSSQGLANYEQYF. Full variable domain (rest looked up from reference TRBV7-9 and TRBJ2-7): DTGVSQNPRHKITKRGQNVTFRCDPISEHNRLYWYRQTLGQGPEFLTYFQNEAQLEKSRLLSDRFSAERPKGSFSTLEIQRTEQGDSAMYLCASSSQGLANYEQYFGPGTRLTVT.